A selection of T cell receptor beta chains follows, all from one sample in a study of T cells in Graves' hyperthyroidism and ophthalmopathy. TCRdb called the multiplex PCR reads again in MiXCR, with one record for every CDR3 protein. The sample holds about 210,000 distinct CDR3 sequences, approximately 16% seen once. What was sequenced was blood. The source of these receptors is a man in his forties with Graves' hyperthyroidism. CDR3s include the opening cysteine and the closing phenylalanine or tryptophan. The D gene is left open where the match is weak. For some rows the clone size is stated as once, few or many, or as a class when expanded; others skip it.

D gene,J gene,V gene,clone size,CDR3 DNA,CDR3 protein
TRBD1,TRBJ2-7,TRBV7-2,many,TGTGCCAGCAGCTTACGGGGACAGGGGGACTACGAGCAGTACTTC,CASSLRGQGDYEQYF
.,TRBJ2-1,TRBV6-1,many,TGTGCCAGCACCCGAGGGGGCGGAGGGTACAATGAGCAGTTCTTC,CASTRGGGGYNEQFF
.,TRBJ1-2,TRBV4-3,few,TGCGCCAGCAGCCAAGATTGGGGAAACTATGGCTACACCTTC,CASSQDWGNYGYTF
.,TRBJ2-5,TRBV20-1,many,TGCAGTGCTAGAAAGGTTACAGGAGGGGAGACCCAGTACTTC,CSARKVTGGETQYF
.,TRBJ1-1,TRBV5-1,many,TGCGCCAGCAGCTTGTGGCAGATGAACACTGAAGCTTTCTTT,CASSLWQMNTEAFF
.,TRBJ2-7,TRBV6-1,.,TGTGCCAGCAGGGAGGGGACTCTCCGGGGGGAGCAGTACTTC,CASREGTLRGEQYF
.,TRBJ1-1,TRBV14,.,TGTGCCAGCAGCCAAGGTATGAACACTGAAACTTTCTTT,CASSQGMNTETFF
.,TRBJ1-1,TRBV5-1,many,TGCGCCAGCAGCTTGGGTGTCGACAGGGAAGCTTTCTTT,CASSLGVDREAFF
TRBD1,TRBJ2-1,TRBV28,many,TGTGCCAGCAGCCCGGGACAGGATATCTACAATGAGCAGTTCTTC,CASSPGQDIYNEQFF
.,TRBJ1-6,TRBV28,.,TGTGCCAGCAGTTTACCATCCGAAGGCCTCCACTTT,CASSLPSEGLHF
.,TRBJ1-5,TRBV5-1,many,TGCGCCAGCAGCTTGTCCCCCGAGGGCAATCAGCCCCAGCATTTT,CASSLSPEGNQPQHF
.,TRBJ1-5,TRBV11-2,many,TGTGCCAGCAGCTTAAGGGCAGATAGCAATCAGCCCCAGCATTTT,CASSLRADSNQPQHF
TRBD1,TRBJ1-1,TRBV7-9,.,TGTGCCAGCAGCTTAGGTACAGGGGACGGGAACACTGAAGCTTTCTTT,CASSLGTGDGNTEAFF
.,TRBJ1-4,TRBV11-2,many,TGTGCCAGCAGTCCTCTTCCGGGAGCGAATGAAAAACTGTTTTTT,CASSPLPGANEKLFF
TRBD2,TRBJ2-2,TRBV9,.,TGTGCCAGCAGCTTCCGCCCCGGGACTATCAACACCGGGGAGCTGTTTTTT,CASSFRPGTINTGELFF
.,TRBJ1-1,TRBV6-1,medium-sized,TGTGCCAGCTCGCGGGGGGGACTCCAGAACACTGAAGCTTTCTTT,CASSRGGLQNTEAFF
.,TRBJ2-7,TRBV29-1,many,TGCAGCGTTGTTAGGAGCGACTACGAGCAGTACTTC,CSVVRSDYEQYF
.,TRBJ1-3,TRBV6-1,.,TGTGCCAGCAGTGAACGAGGACCCCCTGGAAACACCATATATTTT,CASSERGPPGNTIYF
TRBD1,TRBJ2-7,TRBV28,many,TGTGCCAACAACAGGGGTGAACCCTACGAGCAGTACTTC,CANNRGEPYEQYF
.,TRBJ1-2,TRBV5-1,.,TGCGCCAGCAGTAACGGGGGGCTTTTGGATGGCTACACCTTC,CASSNGGLLDGYTF
TRBD2,TRBJ2-5,TRBV7-9,many,TGTGCCAGCAGCTTAATCACTAGCGGTGAGACCCAGTACTTC,CASSLITSGETQYF
TRBD1,TRBJ1-1,TRBV5-6,many,TGTGCCAGCAGTAAGGGACAGGGGTTTCGGACTGAAGCTTTCTTT,CASSKGQGFRTEAFF
.,TRBJ1-1,TRBV5-5,many,TGTGCCAGCAGCAACCACAGGGCTGGCACTGAAGCTTTCTTT,CASSNHRAGTEAFF
.,TRBJ2-7,TRBV5-1,many,TGCGCCAGCAGCTTTATAGGGGACTACGAGCAGTACTTC,CASSFIGDYEQYF
.,TRBJ2-5,TRBV6-2/TRBV6-3,many,TGTGCCAGCAGTTACGGTCCGACGGCCCGCCGAGGAGAGACCCAGTACTTC,CASSYGPTARRGETQYF
.,TRBJ2-1,TRBV2,many,TGTGCCAGCCAAACAAGCAGCTCCTACAATGAGCAGTTCTTC,CASQTSSSYNEQFF
TRBD1,TRBJ2-2,TRBV19,.,TGTGCCAGTAGTCAGCAGGGCGTGACAGGGGCCAACACCGGGGAGCTGTTTTTT,CASSQQGVTGANTGELFF
TRBD2,TRBJ2-3,TRBV2,many,TGTGCCAGCAAAAGGACTAGCGGGGGCCTAAGCACAGATACGCAGTATTTT,CASKRTSGGLSTDTQYF
.,TRBJ1-2,TRBV2,many,TGTGCCAGCAGGGGCCGGGAGGTCGCTTACACCTTC,CASRGREVAYTF
.,TRBJ2-6,TRBV12-3/TRBV12-4,many,TGTGCCAGCAGCGACAGCACTGGGGCCAACGTCCTGACTTTC,CASSDSTGANVLTF
TRBD2,TRBJ2-1,TRBV10-3,.,TGTGCCACCTTCCCAACTAGCGGCAACTACGATGAGCAGTTCTTC,CATFPTSGNYDEQFF
TRBD2,TRBJ2-1,TRBV3-1,.,TGTGCCAGCAGGACTAGCGGCCCCTACAATGAGCAGCTCTTC,CASRTSGPYNEQLF